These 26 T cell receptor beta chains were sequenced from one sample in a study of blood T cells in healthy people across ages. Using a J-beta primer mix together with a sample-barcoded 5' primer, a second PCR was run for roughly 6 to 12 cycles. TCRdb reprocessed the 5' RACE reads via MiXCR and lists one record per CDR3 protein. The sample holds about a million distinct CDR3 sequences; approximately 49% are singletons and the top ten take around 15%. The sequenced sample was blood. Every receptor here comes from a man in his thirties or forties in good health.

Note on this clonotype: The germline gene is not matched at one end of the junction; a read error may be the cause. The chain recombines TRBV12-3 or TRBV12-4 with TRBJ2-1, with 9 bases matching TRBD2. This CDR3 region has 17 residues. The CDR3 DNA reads TGTACCAGCAGTTTTAGGATATCGGGACTAGCCCCCAATGAGCAGTTCTTC. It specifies CTSSFRISGLAPNEQFF.

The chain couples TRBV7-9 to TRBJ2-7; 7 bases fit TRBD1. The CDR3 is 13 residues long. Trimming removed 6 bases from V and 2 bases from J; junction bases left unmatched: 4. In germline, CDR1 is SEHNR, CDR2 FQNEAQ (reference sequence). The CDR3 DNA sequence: TGTGCCAGCAGTACCCAGGGGGCCTACGAGCAGTACTTC. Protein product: CASSTQGAYEQYF.

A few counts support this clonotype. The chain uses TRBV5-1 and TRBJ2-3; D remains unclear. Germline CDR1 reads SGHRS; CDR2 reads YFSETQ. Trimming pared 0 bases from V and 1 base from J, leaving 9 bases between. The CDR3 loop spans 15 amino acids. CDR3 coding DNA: TGCGCCAGCAGCTTGGCCACAGACCGCACAGATACGCAGTATTTT. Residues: CASSLATDRTDTQYF.

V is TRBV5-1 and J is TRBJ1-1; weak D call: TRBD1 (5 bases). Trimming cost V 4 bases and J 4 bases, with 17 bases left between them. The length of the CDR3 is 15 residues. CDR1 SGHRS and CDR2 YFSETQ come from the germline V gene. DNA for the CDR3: TGCGCCAGCAGCCCTGACAGAATCCTGGGCACTGAAGCTTTCTTT. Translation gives CASSPDRILGTEAFF.

The chain's CDR3 is CASSQEGGYYEQYF. CDR3 sequence (DNA): TGTGCCAGCAGCCAAGAAGGGGGTTACTACGAGCAGTACTTC. The chain uses TRBV3-1 and TRBJ2-7; perhaps TRBD1 as D (6 bases). CDR3 length: 14 amino acids. Deletions cut 0 bases from V and 3 bases from J, with 9 bases between. In germline, CDR1 is LGHDT, CDR2 YNNKEL (reference sequence).

The CDR3 DNA reads as TGTGCCAGCAGCTTAGTTCCTAGCTGGAATGAGCAGTTCTTC. Translated: CASSLVPSWNEQFF. This chain links TRBV7-2 with TRBJ2-1; D possibly corresponds to TRBD2 (5 bases). This CDR3 is 14 amino acids long. Germline CDR1 and CDR2: SGHTA and FQGNSA. The germline V and J ends were trimmed by 1 base and 7 bases, with 11 bases remaining between them.

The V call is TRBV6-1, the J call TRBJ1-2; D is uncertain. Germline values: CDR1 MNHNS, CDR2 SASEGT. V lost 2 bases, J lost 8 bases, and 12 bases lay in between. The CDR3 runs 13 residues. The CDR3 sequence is CASSERDLSGYTF. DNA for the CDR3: TGTGCCAGCAGTGAACGGGATCTAAGCGGCTACACCTTC.

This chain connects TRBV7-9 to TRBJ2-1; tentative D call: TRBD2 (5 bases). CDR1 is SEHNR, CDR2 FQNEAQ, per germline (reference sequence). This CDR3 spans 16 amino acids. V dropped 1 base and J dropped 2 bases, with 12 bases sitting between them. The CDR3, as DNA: TGTGCCAGCAGCTTAGGGGTGGGGAGTCCCTACAATGAGCAGTTCTTC. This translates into CASSLGVGSPYNEQFF.

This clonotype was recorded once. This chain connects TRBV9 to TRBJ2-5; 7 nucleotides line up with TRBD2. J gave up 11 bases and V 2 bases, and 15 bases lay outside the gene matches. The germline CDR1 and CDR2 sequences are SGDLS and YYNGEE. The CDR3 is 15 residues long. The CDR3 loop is CASSVASGSLNEQYF. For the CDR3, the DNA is TGTGCCAGCAGCGTGGCTAGCGGAAGCCTCAATGAGCAGTACTTC.

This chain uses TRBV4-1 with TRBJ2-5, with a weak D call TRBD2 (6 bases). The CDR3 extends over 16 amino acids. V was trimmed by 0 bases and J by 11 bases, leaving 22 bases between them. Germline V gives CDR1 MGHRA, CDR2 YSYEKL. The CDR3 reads CASSQESRASVDEQYF. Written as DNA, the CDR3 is TGCGCCAGCAGCCAAGAGAGTCGGGCTAGCGTGGATGAGCAGTACTTC.

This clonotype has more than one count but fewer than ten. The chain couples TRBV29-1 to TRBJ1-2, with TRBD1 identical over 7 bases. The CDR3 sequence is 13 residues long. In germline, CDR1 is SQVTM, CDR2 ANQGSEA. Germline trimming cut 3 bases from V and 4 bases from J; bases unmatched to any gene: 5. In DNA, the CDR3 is TGCAGCGTTGATCCTCAGGGGGTCTATGGCTACACCTTC. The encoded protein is CSVDPQGVYGYTF.

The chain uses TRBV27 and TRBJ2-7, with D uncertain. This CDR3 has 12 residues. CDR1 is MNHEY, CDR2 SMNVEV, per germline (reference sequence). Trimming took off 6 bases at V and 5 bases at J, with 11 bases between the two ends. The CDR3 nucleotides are TGTGCCAGCAGCGACGAGTGGGACGAGCAGTACTTC. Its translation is CASSDEWDEQYF.

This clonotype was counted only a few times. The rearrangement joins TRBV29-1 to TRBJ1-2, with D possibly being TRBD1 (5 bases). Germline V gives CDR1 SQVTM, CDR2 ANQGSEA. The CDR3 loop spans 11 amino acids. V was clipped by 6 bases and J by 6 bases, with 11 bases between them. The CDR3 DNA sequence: TGCAGCGTGTTTGACAGAAATGGCTACACCTTC. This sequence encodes CSVFDRNGYTF. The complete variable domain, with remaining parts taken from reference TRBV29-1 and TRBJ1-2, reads SAVISQKPSRDICQRGTSLTIQCQVDSQVTMMFWYRQQPGQSLTLIATANQGSEATYESGFVIDKFPISRPNLTFSTLTVSNMSPEDSSIYLCSVFDRNGYTFGSGTRLTVV.

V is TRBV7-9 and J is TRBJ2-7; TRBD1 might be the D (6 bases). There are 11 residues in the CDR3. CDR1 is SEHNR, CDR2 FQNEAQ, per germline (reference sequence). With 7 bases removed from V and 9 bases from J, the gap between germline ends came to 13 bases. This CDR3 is CASKGSDRQYF. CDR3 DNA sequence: TGTGCCAGCAAGGGATCGGACAGGCAGTACTTC.

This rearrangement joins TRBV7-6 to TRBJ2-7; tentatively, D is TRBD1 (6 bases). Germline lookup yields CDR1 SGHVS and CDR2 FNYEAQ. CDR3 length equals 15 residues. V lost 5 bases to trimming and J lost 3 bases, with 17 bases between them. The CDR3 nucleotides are TGTGCCAGCAGCCCCAACAGGGATACCCACTACGAGCAGTACTTC. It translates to CASSPNRDTHYEQYF.

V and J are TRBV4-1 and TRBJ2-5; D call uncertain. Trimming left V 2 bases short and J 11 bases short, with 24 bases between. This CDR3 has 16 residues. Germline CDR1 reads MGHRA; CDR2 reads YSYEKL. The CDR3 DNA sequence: TGCGCCAGCAGCCAACCTGGCGGACGTCTCTTTGATGAGCAGTACTTC. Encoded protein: CASSQPGGRLFDEQYF.

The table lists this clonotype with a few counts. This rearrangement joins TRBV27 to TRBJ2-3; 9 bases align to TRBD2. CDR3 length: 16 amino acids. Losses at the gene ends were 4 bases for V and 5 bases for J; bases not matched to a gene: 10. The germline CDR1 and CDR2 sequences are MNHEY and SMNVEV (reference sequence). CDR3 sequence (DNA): TGTGCCAGCAGTTCCCTCTTTAGCGGGGGAAAAGATACGCAGTATTTT. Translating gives CASSSLFSGGKDTQYF.

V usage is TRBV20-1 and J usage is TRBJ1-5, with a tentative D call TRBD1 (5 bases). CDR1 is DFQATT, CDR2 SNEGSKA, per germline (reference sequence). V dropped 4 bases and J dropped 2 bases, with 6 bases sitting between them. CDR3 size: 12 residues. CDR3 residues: CSAIGGNQPQHF. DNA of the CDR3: TGCAGTGCTATAGGGGGCAATCAGCCCCAGCATTTT.

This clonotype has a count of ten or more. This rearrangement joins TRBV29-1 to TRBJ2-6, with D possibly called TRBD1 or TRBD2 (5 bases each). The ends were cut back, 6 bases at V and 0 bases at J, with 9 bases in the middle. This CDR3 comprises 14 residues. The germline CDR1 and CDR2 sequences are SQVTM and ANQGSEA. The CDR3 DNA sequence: TGCAGCGTGTTTGGGGGCTCTGGGGCCAACGTCCTGACTTTC. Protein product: CSVFGGSGANVLTF.

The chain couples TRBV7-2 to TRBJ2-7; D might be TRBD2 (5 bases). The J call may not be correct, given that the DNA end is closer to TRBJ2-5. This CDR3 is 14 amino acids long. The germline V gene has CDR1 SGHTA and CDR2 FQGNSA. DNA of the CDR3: TGTGCCAGCAGCCTCACCGGGAACGGGGAGACCCAGTACTTC. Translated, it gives CASSLTGNGETQYF.

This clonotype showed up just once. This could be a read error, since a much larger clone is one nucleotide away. As DNA, the CDR3 is TGCAGTGCTGGAAGAAGCGGGGCAAGCAATGAGCAGTTCTTC. Translation: CSAGRSGASNEQFF. The V call is TRBV20-1, the J call TRBJ2-1; 7 nucleotides line up with TRBD2. Trimming removed 5 bases from V and 6 bases from J; junction bases left unmatched: 10. Germline V gene data show CDR1 as DFQATT and CDR2 as SNEGSKA (reference sequence). The CDR3 totals 14 residues.

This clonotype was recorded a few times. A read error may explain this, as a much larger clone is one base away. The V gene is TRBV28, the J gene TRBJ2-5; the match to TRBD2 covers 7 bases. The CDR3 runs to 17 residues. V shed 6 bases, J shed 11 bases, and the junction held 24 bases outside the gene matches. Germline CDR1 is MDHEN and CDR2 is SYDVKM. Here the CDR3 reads CASSHSWEGLRVNEQYF. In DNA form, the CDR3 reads TGTGCCAGCAGCCACTCCTGGGAGGGTTTAAGGGTCAATGAGCAGTACTTC.

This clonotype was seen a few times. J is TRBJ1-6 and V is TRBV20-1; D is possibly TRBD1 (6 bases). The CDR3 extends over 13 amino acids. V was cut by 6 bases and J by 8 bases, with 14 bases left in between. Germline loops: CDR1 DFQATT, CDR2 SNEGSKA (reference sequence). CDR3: CSARTGLDSPLHF. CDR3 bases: TGCAGTGCACGTACAGGGTTGGATTCACCCCTCCACTTT.

CDR3 DNA: TGTGCCAGCAGACCCGGGACTAGCGGGGGGCGTCAGTTCTTC. Translation gives CASRPGTSGGRQFF. The rearrangement links TRBV12-3 or TRBV12-4 to TRBJ2-1; 15 bases are a match to TRBD2. The trim removed 6 bases at V and 13 bases at J, leaving 7 bases unmatched. The CDR3 spans 14 residues.

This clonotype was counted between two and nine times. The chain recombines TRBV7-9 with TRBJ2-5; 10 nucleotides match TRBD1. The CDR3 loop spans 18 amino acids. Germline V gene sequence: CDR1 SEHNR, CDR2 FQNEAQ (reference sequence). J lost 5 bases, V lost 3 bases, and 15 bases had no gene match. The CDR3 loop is CASSFLGTGEAVLETQYF. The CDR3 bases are TGTGCCAGCAGCTTTTTAGGGACAGGGGAGGCCGTTCTGGAGACCCAGTACTTC. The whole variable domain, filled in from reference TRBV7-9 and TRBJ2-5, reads DTGVSQNPRHKITKRGQNVTFRCDPISEHNRLYWYRQTLGQGPEFLTYFQNEAQLEKSRLLSDRFSAERPKGSFSTLEIQRTEQGDSAMYLCASSFLGTGEAVLETQYFGPGTRLLVL.

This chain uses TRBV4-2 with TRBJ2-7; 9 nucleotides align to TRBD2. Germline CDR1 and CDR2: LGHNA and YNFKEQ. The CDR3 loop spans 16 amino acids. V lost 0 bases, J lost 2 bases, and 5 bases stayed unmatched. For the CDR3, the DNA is TGTGCCAGCAGCCAAGATCAGGGACTAGCCACCTACGAGCAGTACTTC. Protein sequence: CASSQDQGLATYEQYF.